The sequence of this T cell receptor (beta chain) was determined in a study of shared clonotypes between healthy human individuals. In the case of this clone: The antigen remains undetermined.

The repertoire was sequenced with immunoSEQ multiplex PCR; TCRdb's copy has only in-frame clones and lacks some. The sample has under 700,000 clones; roughly 95% are singletons. General study results and limits: When naive CD4 clonotypes were compared across a handful of donors, approximately 4.9% were shared.

Germline V gene sequence: CDR1 SGHAT, CDR2 FQNNGV. V was pared by 5 bases and J by 4 bases, with 9 bases of the junction left unmatched. The CDR3 length is 15 residues. CD8 cells classed as naive were CD45RO-negative and positively selected for CCR7, excluding terminally differentiated effector memory CD45RA+ cells. Among the donors, all were Caucasian adults who lived in Nashville, Tennessee. The sequenced sample was naive CD8+ T cells sorted from blood. The source of this sequence is a woman in her thirties in good health. The gene calls are TRBV11-2 and TRBJ1-2, with 8 nucleotides matching TRBD1. In nucleotides, the CDR3 is TGTGCCAGCAGCCTTGGACAGGGAGGATCCTATGGCTACACCTTC. Amino acid sequence: CASSLGQGGSYGYTF.